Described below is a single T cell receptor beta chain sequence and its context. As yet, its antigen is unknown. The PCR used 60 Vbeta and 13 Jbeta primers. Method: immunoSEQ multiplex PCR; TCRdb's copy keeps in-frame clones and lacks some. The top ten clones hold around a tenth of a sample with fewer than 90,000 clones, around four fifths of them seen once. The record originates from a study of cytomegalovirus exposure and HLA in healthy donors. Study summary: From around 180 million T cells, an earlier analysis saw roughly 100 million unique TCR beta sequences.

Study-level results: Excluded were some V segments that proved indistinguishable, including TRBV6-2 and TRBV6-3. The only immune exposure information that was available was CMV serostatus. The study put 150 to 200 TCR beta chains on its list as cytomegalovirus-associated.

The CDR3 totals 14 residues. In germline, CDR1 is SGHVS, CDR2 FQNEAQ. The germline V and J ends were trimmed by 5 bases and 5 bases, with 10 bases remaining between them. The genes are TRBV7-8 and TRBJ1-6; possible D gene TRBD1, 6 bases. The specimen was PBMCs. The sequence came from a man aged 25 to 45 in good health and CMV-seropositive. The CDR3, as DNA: TGTGCCAGCAGCCCTGGACAGCATAATTCACCCCTCCACTTT. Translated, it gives CASSPGQHNSPLHF. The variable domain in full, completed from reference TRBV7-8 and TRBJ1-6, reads GAGVSQSPRYKVAKRGQDVALRCDPISGHVSLFWYQQALGQGPEFLTYFQNEAQLDKSGLPSDRFFAERPEGSVSTLKIQRTQQEDSAVYLCASSPGQHNSPLHFGNGTRLTVT.